This passage covers 2 T cell receptor beta chains from one sample sequenced in a study of cytomegalovirus exposure and HLA in healthy donors. PCR was performed using 60 Vbeta and 13 Jbeta primers. Sequencing was performed with immunoSEQ multiplex PCR; in TCRdb, only in-frame clones are kept and a portion is missing. The sample consists of about 82,000 clones, approximately 74% of them appearing once. Sequenced: PBMCs. The source of these receptors is a woman aged 45-65 years in good health and CMV-seropositive.

This chain connects TRBV2 to TRBJ2-3; maybe TRBD2 (6 bases). The germline V gene has CDR1 SNHLY and CDR2 FYNNEI. The CDR3 has 15 residues. Trimming pared 8 bases from V and 5 bases from J, leaving 20 bases between. The CDR3 loop reads CASRAFSGARDTQYF. The CDR3 DNA reads TGTGCCAGCCGGGCCTTTAGCGGCGCACGAGATACGCAGTATTTT.

CDR3 amino acids: CASRYGEQFF. CDR3 nucleotide sequence: TGTGCCAGCAGATACGGTGAGCAGTTCTTC. J is TRBJ2-1 and V is TRBV6-1; D is undetermined. V dropped 6 bases and J dropped 9 bases, with 6 bases sitting between them. Germline-derived CDR1 and CDR2 are MNHNS and SASEGT. The CDR3 contains 10 residues.